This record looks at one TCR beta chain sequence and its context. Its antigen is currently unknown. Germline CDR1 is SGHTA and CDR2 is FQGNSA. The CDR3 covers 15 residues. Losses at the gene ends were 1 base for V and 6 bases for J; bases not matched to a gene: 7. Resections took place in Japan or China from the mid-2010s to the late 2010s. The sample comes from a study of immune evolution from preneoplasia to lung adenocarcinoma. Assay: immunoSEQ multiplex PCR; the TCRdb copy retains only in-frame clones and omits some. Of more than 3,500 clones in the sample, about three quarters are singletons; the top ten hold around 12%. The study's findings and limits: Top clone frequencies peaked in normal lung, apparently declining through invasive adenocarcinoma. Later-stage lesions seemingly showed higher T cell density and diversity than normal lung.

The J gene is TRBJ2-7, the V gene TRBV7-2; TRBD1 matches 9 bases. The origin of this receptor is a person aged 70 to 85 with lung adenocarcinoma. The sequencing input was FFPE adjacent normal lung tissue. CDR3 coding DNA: TGTGCCAGCAGCTTAGATACCGGGACAGGGTCCGAGCAGTACTTC. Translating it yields CASSLDTGTGSEQYF.